This section outlines one TCR beta chain sequence together with its context. This sample was taken from a study of blood T cells in healthy people across ages. The authors ran a second PCR of roughly 6 to 11 cycles using a sample-barcoded 5' primer and a J-beta primer mix. The template-switch adaptor was a 5' adaptor with 12 random nucleotides. It tagged each cDNA molecule. Each CDR3 protein gets one entry after TCRdb re-called the 5' RACE reads with MiXCR. Found here are about 1.6 million distinct CDR3 sequences, 34% of them singletons; the top ten hold about 11%. The V gene end was trimmed by 4 bases and the J gene end by 8 bases; junction bases not matched to a gene: 5. This CDR3 has 13 amino acids. Germline assignment: CDR1 MNHEY and CDR2 SMNVEV (reference sequence).

This chain uses TRBV27 with TRBJ1-2, with 9 bases that match TRBD1. The sequenced sample consisted of blood. This sequence originates from a woman aged 25 to 39 in good health. CDR3 protein: CASSSDRGVGYTF. CDR3 DNA sequence: TGTGCCAGCAGTTCCGACAGGGGGGTGGGCTACACCTTC.